The clone carrying this T cell receptor (beta chain) was detected ten times or more. Diagnoses rested on clinical symptoms, serum thyroxine and TRAb, thyroid ultrasound and orbital computed tomography. The data stem from a study of T cells in Graves' hyperthyroidism and ophthalmopathy. Germline V gene sequence: CDR1 SGDLS, CDR2 YYNGEE. Trimming left V 0 bases short and J 1 base short, with 9 bases between. The CDR3 runs to 15 residues. What was amplified from RNA transcripts were TCR beta CDR3 regions. First-round RT-PCR targeting the TCR CDR3 was performed with the HTBI primer set. Via MiXCR, TCRdb re-called the multiplex PCR reads, giving one row per CDR3 protein. The sample carries roughly 550,000 distinct CDR3 sequences, roughly 15% recorded once.

The receptor's source is a woman aged 25 to 39 with Graves' ophthalmopathy. Input material: blood. The chain carries TRBV9 and TRBJ2-3, with D perhaps TRBD1 (5 bases). CDR3 amino acids: CASSVEGQGTDTQYF. The CDR3 DNA follows: TGTGCCAGCAGCGTAGAAGGACAAGGCACAGATACGCAGTATTTT.